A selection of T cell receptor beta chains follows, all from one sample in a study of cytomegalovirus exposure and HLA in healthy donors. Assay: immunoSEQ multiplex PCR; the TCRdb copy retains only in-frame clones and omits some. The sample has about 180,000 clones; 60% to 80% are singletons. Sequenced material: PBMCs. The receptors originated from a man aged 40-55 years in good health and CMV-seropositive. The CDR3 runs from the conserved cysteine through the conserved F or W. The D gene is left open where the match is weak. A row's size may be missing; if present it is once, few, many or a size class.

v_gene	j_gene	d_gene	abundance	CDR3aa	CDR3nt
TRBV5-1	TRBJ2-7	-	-	CASSWTASYEQYF	TGCGCCAGCAGCTGGACAGCCTCCTACGAGCAGTACTTC
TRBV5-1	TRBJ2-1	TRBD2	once	CASSLTSGSTNEQFF	TGCGCCAGCAGCTTGACTAGCGGGAGCACCAATGAGCAGTTCTTC
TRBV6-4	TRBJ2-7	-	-	CASRPTRGNYEQYF	TGTGCCAGCAGACCGACCCGAGGGAACTACGAGCAGTACTTC
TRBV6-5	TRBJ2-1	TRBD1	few	CASSYRQGSNEQFF	TGTGCCAGCAGTTATCGACAGGGGTCCAATGAGCAGTTCTTC
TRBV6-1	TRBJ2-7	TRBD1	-	CASREHWDRAYEQYF	TGTGCCAGCAGAGAACACTGGGACAGAGCCTACGAGCAGTACTTC
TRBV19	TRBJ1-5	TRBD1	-	CASTLQGANNQPQHF	TGTGCCAGTACACTACAGGGGGCTAATAATCAGCCCCAGCATTTT
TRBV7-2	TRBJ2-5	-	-	CASSLGQVQETQYF	TGTGCCAGCAGCTTAGGGCAGGTCCAAGAGACCCAGTACTTC
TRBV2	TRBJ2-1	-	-	CASSVGLTLHEQFF	TGTGCCAGCAGTGTCGGACTGACTTTGCATGAGCAGTTCTTC
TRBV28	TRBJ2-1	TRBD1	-	CASSPRTGGVGYNEQFF	TGTGCCAGCAGCCCACGGACAGGGGGCGTAGGATACAATGAGCAGTTCTTC
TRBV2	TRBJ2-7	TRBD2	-	CASSAGTRLEQYF	TGTGCCAGCAGCGCCGGGACTAGGCTCGAGCAGTACTTC